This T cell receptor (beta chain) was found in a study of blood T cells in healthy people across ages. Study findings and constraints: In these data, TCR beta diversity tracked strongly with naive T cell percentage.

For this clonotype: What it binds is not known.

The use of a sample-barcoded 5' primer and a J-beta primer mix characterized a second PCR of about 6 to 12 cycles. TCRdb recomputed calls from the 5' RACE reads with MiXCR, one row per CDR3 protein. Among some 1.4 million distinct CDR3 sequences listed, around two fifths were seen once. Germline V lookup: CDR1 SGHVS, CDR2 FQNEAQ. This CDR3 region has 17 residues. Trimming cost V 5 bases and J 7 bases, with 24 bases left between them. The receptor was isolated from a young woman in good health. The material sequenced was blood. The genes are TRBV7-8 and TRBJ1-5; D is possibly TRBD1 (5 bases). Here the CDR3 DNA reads TGTGCCAGCAGCCCCCCGCAGGAGGGGAAGTTAGGACAGCCCCAGCATTTT. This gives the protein CASSPPQEGKLGQPQHF.